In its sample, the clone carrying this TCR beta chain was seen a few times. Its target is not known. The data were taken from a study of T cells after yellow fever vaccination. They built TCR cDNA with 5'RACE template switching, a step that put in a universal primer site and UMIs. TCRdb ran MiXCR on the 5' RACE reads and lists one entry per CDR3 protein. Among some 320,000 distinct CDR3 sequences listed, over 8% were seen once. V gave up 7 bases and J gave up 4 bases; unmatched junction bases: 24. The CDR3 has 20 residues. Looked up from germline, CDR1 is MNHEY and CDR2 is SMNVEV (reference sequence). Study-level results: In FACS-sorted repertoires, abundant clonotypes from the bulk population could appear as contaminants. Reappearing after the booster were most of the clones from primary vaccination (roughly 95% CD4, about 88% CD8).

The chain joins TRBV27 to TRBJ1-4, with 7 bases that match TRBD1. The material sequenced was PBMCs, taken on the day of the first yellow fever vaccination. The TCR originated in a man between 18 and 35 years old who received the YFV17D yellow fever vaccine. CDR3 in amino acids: CASTLPGANRGPVSNEKLFF. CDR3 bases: TGTGCCAGCACCCTTCCGGGAGCCAACAGGGGTCCCGTGAGTAATGAAAAACTGTTTTTT.